These T cell receptor beta chains were read from a single sample in a study of blood T cells in healthy people across ages. TCRdb analysed the 5' RACE reads with MiXCR anew, one entry per CDR3 protein. The sample records roughly 860,000 distinct CDR3 sequences, under 80% being singletons. The sample comprised blood. The source of these receptors is a young man in good health. The CDR3 runs from the conserved cysteine through the conserved F or W. D genes are given only for firm matches. Rows may omit the clone size; those that give it use once, few, many or a size class.

v_call	j_call	d_call	clone_size	cdr3_aa	cdr3_nt
TRBV30	TRBJ1-6	NA	once	CAWSYGQENSPLHF	TGTGCCTGGAGTTACGGCCAGGAAAATTCACCCCTCCACTTT
TRBV10-3	TRBJ2-7	TRBD1	many	CAISQTTGTVSYEQYF	TGTGCCATCAGCCAGACTACCGGGACAGTCTCCTACGAGCAGTACTTC
TRBV28	TRBJ2-7	NA	NA	CASSLGRGWYEQYF	TGTGCCAGCAGCCTAGGCAGGGGCTGGTACGAGCAGTACTTC
TRBV30	TRBJ2-3	NA	NA	CAYFSRGGPLNTQYF	TGTGCCTACTTCTCCCGGGGTGGCCCTCTTAATACGCAGTATTTT
TRBV28	TRBJ2-1	NA	NA	CASYGIWGENEQFF	TGTGCCAGCTACGGGATATGGGGAGAGAATGAGCAGTTCTTC
TRBV10-3	TRBJ1-1	NA	NA	CAISSTENTEAFF	TGTGCCATCAGCTCGACAGAGAACACTGAAGCTTTCTTT
TRBV5-1	TRBJ1-4	TRBD1	NA	CASSYGQGEEKLFF	TGCGCCAGCAGCTATGGACAGGGGGAGGAGAAACTGTTTTTT
TRBV5-1	TRBJ1-4	NA	NA	CASSSGGGREKLFF	TGCGCCAGCAGCTCCGGGGGGGGACGAGAAAAACTGTTTTTT
TRBV6-2/TRBV6-3	TRBJ2-1	NA	NA	CASGPAGRFGEQFF	TGTGCCAGCGGTCCCGCGGGTCGGTTTGGTGAGCAGTTCTTC
TRBV5-1	TRBJ2-1	NA	NA	CASSFIGTAYEGNVQFF	TGCGCCAGCAGCTTTATCGGGACGGCCTACGAGGGCAATGTGCAGTTCTTC
TRBV30	TRBJ2-1	TRBD2	NA	CAWSVSSGGYNEQFF	TGTGCCTGGAGTGTTTCTAGCGGGGGGTACAATGAGCAGTTCTTC
TRBV5-4	TRBJ2-1	NA	NA	CASSLGERVNEQFF	TGTGCCAGCAGCTTGGGGGAACGGGTCAATGAGCAGTTCTTC
TRBV5-1	TRBJ2-5	NA	NA	CASSFMGRAEETQYF	TGCGCCAGCAGCTTTATGGGCAGGGCGGAGGAGACCCAGTACTTC
TRBV12-3/TRBV12-4	TRBJ1-4	NA	NA	CASSALTALATNEKLFF	TGTGCCAGCAGCGCATTGACAGCCCTTGCAACTAATGAAAAACTGTTTTTT
TRBV12-3/TRBV12-4	TRBJ2-1	NA	NA	CASSFKRGVDEQFF	TGTGCCAGCAGTTTCAAGAGAGGGGTCGATGAGCAGTTCTTC
TRBV21-1	TRBJ1-2	NA	NA	CASSRTGILLFYGYTF	TGTGCCAGCAGCAGGACAGGGATCCTTTTATTCTATGGCTACACCTTC
TRBV27	TRBJ2-1	NA	few	CASSLTTGTYNEQFF	TGTGCCAGCAGTTTAACGACAGGGACTTACAATGAGCAGTTCTTC
TRBV7-2	TRBJ2-1	TRBD1	once	CASSSNWGTGQFF	TGTGCCAGCAGCTCAAACTGGGGGACAGGGCAGTTCTTC
TRBV28	TRBJ2-5	TRBD2	NA	CASSSSPGLADLRYF	TGTGCCAGCAGTTCCTCTCCGGGACTAGCCGATTTGCGGTACTTC
TRBV10-3	TRBJ2-7	TRBD1	few	CATIPGTGGVEQYF	TGTGCCACCATACCCGGGACAGGGGGCGTCGAGCAGTACTTC
TRBV20-1	TRBJ2-7	TRBD2	NA	CSARGGLAGSSYEQYF	TGCAGTGCTAGGGGGGGACTAGCGGGTTCCTCCTACGAGCAGTACTTC
TRBV9	TRBJ2-3	TRBD1	NA	CASGQGSTDTQYF	TGTGCCAGTGGACAGGGAAGCACAGATACGCAGTATTTT
TRBV7-3	TRBJ2-1	TRBD2	NA	CASSLSPVAGGPYNEQFF	TGTGCCAGCAGCTTAAGCCCGGTGGCGGGGGGACCCTACAATGAGCAGTTCTTC
TRBV9	TRBJ2-5	TRBD2	NA	CASSAGTSGGGETQYF	TGTGCAAGCAGCGCAGGGACTAGCGGGGGGGGGGAGACCCAGTACTTC
TRBV4-3	TRBJ1-5	NA	NA	CASSQGTANQPQHF	TGCGCCAGCAGCCAAGGTACAGCTAATCAGCCCCAGCATTTT
TRBV27	TRBJ2-1	TRBD2	NA	CARPPQTVRLAEYNEQFF	TGTGCCAGACCCCCCCAGACAGTAAGACTAGCGGAATACAATGAGCAGTTCTTC
TRBV7-2	TRBJ2-1	TRBD1	NA	CASSLAGQGTYNEQFF	TGTGCCAGCAGCTTAGCTGGACAGGGAACCTACAATGAGCAGTTCTTC
TRBV25-1	TRBJ1-2	TRBD1	NA	CASSEGQGWFYGYTF	TGTGCCAGCAGTGAAGGACAGGGGTGGTTCTATGGCTACACCTTC
TRBV9	TRBJ2-3	NA	NA	CASSAEGWGPDTQYF	TGTGCCAGCAGCGCTGAGGGATGGGGTCCAGATACGCAGTATTTT
TRBV29-1	TRBJ2-7	NA	NA	CSAEGTAYEQYF	TGCAGCGCCGAGGGCACAGCTTACGAGCAGTACTTC
TRBV7-3	TRBJ2-3	NA	NA	CASSEMGSADTQYF	TGTGCCAGCAGCGAGATGGGGAGCGCAGATACGCAGTATTTT